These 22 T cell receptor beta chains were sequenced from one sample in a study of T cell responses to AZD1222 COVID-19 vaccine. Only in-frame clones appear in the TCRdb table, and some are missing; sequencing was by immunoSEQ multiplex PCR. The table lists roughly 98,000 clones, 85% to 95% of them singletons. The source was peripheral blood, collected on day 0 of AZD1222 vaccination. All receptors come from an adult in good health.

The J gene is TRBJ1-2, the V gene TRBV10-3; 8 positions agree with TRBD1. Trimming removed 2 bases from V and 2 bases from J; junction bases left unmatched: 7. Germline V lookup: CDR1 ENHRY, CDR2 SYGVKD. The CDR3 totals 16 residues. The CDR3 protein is CAISEQRDRMNYGYTF. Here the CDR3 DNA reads TGTGCCATCAGTGAGCAACGGGACAGGATGAACTATGGCTACACCTTC.

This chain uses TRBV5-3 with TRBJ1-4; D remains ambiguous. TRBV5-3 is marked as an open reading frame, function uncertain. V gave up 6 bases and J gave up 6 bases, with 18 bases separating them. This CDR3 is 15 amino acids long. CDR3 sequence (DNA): TGTGCCAGAATCCGGACGGACCCTTGGGATGAAAAACTGTTTTTT. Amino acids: CARIRTDPWDEKLFF.

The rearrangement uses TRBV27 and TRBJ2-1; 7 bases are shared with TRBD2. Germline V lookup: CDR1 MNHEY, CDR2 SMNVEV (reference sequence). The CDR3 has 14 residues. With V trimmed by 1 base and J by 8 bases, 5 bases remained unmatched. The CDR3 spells CASSLLREFDEQFF. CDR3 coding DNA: TGTGCCAGCAGTTTATTGCGGGAGTTCGATGAGCAGTTCTTC.

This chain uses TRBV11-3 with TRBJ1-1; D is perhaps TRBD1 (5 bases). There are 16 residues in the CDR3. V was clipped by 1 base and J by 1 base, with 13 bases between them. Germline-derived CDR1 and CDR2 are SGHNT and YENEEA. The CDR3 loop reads CASSLVYAGRNTEAFF. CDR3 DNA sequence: TGTGCCAGCAGCTTAGTTTACGCAGGGAGGAACACTGAAGCTTTCTTT.

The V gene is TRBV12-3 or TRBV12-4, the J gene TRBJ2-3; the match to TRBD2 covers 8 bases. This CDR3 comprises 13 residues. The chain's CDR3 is CALSPSGGNTQYF. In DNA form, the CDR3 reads TGTGCTTTATCACCGAGCGGGGGAAATACGCAGTATTTT.

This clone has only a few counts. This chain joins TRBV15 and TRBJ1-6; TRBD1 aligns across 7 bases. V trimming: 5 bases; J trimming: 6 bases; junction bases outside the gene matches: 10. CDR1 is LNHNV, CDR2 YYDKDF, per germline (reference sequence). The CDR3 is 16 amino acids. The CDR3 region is CATSGSRGNLNSPLHF. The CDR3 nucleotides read TGTGCCACCAGCGGAAGCAGGGGGAATCTTAATTCACCCCTCCACTTT.

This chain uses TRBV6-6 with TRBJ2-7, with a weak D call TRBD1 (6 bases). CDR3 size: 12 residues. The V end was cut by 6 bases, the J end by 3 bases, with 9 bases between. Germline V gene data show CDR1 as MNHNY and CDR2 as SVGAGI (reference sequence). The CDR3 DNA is TGTGCCAGCAGGACAGGTAGCTACGAGCAGTACTTC. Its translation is CASRTGSYEQYF.

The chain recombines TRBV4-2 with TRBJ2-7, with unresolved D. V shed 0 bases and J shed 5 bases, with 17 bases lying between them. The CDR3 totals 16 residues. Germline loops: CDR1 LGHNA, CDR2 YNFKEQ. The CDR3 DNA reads TGTGCCAGCAGCCAAGAGGGAAGGTTGGTTCCGGACGAGCAGTACTTC. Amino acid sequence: CASSQEGRLVPDEQYF.

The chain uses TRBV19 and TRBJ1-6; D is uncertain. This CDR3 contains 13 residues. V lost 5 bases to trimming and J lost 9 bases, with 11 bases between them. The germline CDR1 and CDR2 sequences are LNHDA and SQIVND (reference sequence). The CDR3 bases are TGTGCCAGTAGTTCATCGGATCGTTCACCCCTCCACTTT. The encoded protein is CASSSSDRSPLHF.

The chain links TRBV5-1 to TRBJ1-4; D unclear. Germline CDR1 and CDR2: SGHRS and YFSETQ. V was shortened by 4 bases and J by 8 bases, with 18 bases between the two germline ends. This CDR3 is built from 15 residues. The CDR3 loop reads CASSTLGEGSEKLFF. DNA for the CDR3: TGCGCCAGCAGCACCCTAGGAGAGGGTAGCGAAAAACTGTTTTTT.

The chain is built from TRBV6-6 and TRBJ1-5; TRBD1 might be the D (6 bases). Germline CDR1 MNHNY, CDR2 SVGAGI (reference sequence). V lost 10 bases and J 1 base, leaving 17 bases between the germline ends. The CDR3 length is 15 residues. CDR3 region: CATGQRVMSNQPQHF. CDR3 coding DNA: TGTGCCACCGGACAGAGGGTAATGAGCAATCAGCCCCAGCATTTT.

Here the CDR3 reads CASSQDNSKSGISYEQYF. The CDR3 DNA follows: TGTGCCAGCAGCCAAGATAATTCTAAGAGCGGGATTTCTTACGAGCAGTACTTC. This sequence joins TRBV4-2 and TRBJ2-7; 7 bases match TRBD2. This CDR3 has 18 amino acids. V lost 0 bases to trimming and J lost 4 bases; unmatched junction nucleotides: 15. CDR1 is LGHNA and CDR2 is YNFKEQ in the germline V gene.

The CDR3 DNA sequence: TGTGCCAGCAGTGACCCTGGACTAGCGGGGAATTACGAGCAGTACTTC. Translating gives CASSDPGLAGNYEQYF. The rearrangement links TRBV6-4 to TRBJ2-7; 12 bases agree with TRBD2. This CDR3 has 16 amino acids. The J segment lost 4 bases and the V segment lost 2 bases, leaving 6 bases of the junction unmatched. Germline CDR1 reads MRHNA; CDR2 reads SNTAGT.

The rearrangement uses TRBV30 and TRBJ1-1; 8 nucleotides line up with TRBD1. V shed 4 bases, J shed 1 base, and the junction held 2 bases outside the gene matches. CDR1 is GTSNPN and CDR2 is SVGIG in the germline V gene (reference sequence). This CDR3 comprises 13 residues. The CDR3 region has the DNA TGTGCCTGGACTGGACAGGGGAACACTGAAGCTTTCTTT. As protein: CAWTGQGNTEAFF. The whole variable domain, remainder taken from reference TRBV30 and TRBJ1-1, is SQTIHQWPATLVQPVGSPLSLECTVEGTSNPNLYWYRQAAGRGLQLLFYSVGIGQISSEVPQNLSASRPQDRQFILSSKKLLLSDSGFYLCAWTGQGNTEAFFGQGTRLTVV.

The CDR3 here is CASSLQGRGSYEQYF. In DNA form, the CDR3 reads TGTGCCAGCAGTTTACAGGGGAGGGGGTCCTACGAGCAGTACTTC. J is TRBJ2-7 and V is TRBV27, with D possibly being TRBD2 (7 bases). This CDR3 region has 15 residues. V lost 2 bases and J 1 base, leaving 12 bases between the germline ends. Germline V CDR1 and CDR2: MNHEY, SMNVEV (reference sequence).

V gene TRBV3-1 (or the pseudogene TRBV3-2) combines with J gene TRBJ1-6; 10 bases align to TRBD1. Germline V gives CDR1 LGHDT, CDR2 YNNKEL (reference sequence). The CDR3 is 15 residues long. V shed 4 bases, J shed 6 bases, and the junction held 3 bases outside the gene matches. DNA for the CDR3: TGTGCCAGCAGCCCGGGACAGGGGATTAATTCACCCCTCCACTTT. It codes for CASSPGQGINSPLHF.

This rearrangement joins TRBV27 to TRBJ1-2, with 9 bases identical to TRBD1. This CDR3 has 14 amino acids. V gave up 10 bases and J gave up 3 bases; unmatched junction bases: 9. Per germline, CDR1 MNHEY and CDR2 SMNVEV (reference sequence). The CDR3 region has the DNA TGTGCCACCCGTCCAGGACAGGGGCACTATGGCTACACCTTC. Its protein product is CATRPGQGHYGYTF.

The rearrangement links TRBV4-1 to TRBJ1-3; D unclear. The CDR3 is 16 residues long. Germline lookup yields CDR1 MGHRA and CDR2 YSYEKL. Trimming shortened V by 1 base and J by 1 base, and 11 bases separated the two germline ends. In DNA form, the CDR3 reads TGCGCCAGCAGCCAAGGTCAGTTTGCGTCTGGAAACACCATATATTTT. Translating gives CASSQGQFASGNTIYF.

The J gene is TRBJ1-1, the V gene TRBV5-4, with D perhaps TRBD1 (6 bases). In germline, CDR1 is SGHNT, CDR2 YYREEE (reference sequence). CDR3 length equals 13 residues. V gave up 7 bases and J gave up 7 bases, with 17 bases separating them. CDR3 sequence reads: CASHTGTRNEAFF. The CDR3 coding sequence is TGTGCCAGCCACACAGGGACCCGGAATGAAGCTTTCTTT.

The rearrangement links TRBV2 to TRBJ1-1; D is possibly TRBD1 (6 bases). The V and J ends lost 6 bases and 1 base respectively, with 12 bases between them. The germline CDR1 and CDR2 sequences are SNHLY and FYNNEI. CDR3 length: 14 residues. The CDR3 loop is CASRERGGNTEAFF. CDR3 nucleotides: TGTGCCAGCAGGGAGAGAGGGGGGAACACTGAAGCTTTCTTT.

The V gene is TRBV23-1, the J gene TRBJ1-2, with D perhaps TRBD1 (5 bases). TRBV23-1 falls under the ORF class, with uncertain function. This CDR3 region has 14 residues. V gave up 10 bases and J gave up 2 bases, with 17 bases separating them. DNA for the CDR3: TGCGCCACTTCAGTCAGGGAAGGGAACTATGGCTACACCTTC. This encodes CATSVREGNYGYTF.

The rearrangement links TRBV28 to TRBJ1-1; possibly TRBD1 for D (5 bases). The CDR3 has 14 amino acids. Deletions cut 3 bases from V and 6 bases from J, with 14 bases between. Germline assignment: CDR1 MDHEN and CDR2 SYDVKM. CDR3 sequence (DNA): TGTGCCAGCAGTTTTTCTCAGGGAGCGGCTGAAGCTTTCTTT. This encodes CASSFSQGAAEAFF.